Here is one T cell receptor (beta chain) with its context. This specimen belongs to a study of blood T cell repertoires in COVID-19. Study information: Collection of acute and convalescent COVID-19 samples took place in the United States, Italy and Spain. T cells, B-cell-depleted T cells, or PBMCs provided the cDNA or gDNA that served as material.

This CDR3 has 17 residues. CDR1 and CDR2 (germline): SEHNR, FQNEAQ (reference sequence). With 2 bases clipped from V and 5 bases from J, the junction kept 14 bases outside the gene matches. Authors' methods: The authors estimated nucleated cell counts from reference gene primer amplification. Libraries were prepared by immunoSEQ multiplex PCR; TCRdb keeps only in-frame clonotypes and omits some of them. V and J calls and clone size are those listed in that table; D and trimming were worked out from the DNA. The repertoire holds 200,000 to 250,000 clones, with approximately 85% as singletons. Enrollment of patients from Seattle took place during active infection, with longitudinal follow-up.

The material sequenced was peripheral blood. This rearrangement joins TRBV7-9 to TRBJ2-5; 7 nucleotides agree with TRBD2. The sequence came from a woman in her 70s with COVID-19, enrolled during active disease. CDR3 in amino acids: CASSLRLNVGGMETQYF. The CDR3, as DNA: TGTGCCAGCAGCTTACGTCTCAACGTGGGGGGGATGGAGACCCAGTACTTC.